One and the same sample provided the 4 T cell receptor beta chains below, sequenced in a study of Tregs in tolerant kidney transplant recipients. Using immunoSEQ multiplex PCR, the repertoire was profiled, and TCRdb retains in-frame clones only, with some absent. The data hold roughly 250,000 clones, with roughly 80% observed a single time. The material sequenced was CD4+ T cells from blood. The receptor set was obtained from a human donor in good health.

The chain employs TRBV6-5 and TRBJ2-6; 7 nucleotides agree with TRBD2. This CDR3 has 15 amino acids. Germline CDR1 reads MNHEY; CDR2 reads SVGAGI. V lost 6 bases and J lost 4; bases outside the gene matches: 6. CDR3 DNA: TGTGCCAGCAGCAAGAGCGGGACGGGGGCCAACGTCCTGACTTTC. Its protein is CASSKSGTGANVLTF.

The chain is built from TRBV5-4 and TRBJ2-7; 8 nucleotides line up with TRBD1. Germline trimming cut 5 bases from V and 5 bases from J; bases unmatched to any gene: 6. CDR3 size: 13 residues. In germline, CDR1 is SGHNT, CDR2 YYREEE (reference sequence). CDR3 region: CASRQGADDEQYF. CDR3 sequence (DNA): TGTGCCAGCAGGCAGGGGGCGGACGACGAGCAGTACTTC.

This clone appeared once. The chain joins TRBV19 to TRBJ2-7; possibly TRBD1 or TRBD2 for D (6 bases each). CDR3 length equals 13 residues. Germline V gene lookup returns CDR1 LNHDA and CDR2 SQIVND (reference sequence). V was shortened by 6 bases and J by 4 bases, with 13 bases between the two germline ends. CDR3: CASRRDTGYEQYF. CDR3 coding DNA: TGTGCCAGTAGGCGGGACACAGGGTACGAGCAGTACTTC. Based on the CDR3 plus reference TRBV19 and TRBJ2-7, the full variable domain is DGGITQSPKYLFRKEGQNVTLSCEQNLNHDAMYWYRQDPGQGLRLIYYSQIVNDFQKGDIAEGYSVSREKKESFPLTVTSAQKNPTAFYLCASRRDTGYEQYFGPGTRLTVT.

CDR3 nucleotides: TGTGCCAGCCCGAGCACAGATACGCAGTATTTT. It codes for CASPSTDTQYF. The rearrangement uses TRBV21-1 and TRBJ2-3; the table's TRBD2 call for D was not verified on the DNA. TRBV21-1 is an annotated pseudogene. The CDR3 is made up of 11 amino acids.